The rows below give T cell receptor beta chains drawn from one sample of a study of cytomegalovirus exposure and HLA in healthy donors. Measured with immunoSEQ multiplex PCR; TCRdb has only the in-frame clones, and not every one. The sample carries approximately 120,000 clones, 89% recorded once. Sequencing was carried out using PBMCs. All receptors derive from a young woman in good health and CMV-seronegative. The CDR3 runs from the conserved cysteine through the conserved F or W. A D gene is named only where the DNA matches it firmly. Size is stated for part of the rows, as once, few or many counts, or as a class when the clone is expanded.

CDR3 DNA: TGCGCCAGCAGCCAAGAGGGACTAGAGGTCAATGAGCAGTTCTTC
CDR3 protein: CASSQEGLEVNEQFF
J gene: TRBJ2-1
D gene: TRBD2
V gene: TRBV4-1
clone size: NA

CDR3 DNA: TGCAGCGTTGTCTCCGCCAGCGGGAGGTACGAGCAGTACTTC
CDR3 protein: CSVVSASGRYEQYF
J gene: TRBJ2-7
D gene: TRBD2
V gene: TRBV29-1
clone size: NA

CDR3 DNA: TGTGCCACCTCCCCCAGGTTGGGTATGGAGACCCAGTACTTC
CDR3 protein: CATSPRLGMETQYF
J gene: TRBJ2-5
D gene: NA
V gene: TRBV28
clone size: NA

CDR3 DNA: TGTGCCAGCAGCTGGACGGGAGGGTACACAGATACGCAGTATTTT
CDR3 protein: CASSWTGGYTDTQYF
J gene: TRBJ2-3
D gene: TRBD2
V gene: TRBV11-2
clone size: NA

CDR3 DNA: TGTGCCAGCAGTTTAGCGACTAGCGGGCGGTCCTACAATGAGCAGTTCTTC
CDR3 protein: CASSLATSGRSYNEQFF
J gene: TRBJ2-1
D gene: TRBD2
V gene: TRBV27
clone size: NA

CDR3 DNA: TGTGCCAGTAGTATCACCAGGGGGAGCAATCAGCCCCAGCATTTT
CDR3 protein: CASSITRGSNQPQHF
J gene: TRBJ1-5
D gene: TRBD1
V gene: TRBV19
clone size: NA

CDR3 DNA: TGTGCCAGCAGCGTACTGGGAGATGCAGATACGCAGTATTTT
CDR3 protein: CASSVLGDADTQYF
J gene: TRBJ2-3
D gene: NA
V gene: TRBV9
clone size: few

CDR3 DNA: TGCGCCAGCAGCCAAAGGACAGGGGGCCTTTACGAGCAGTACTTC
CDR3 protein: CASSQRTGGLYEQYF
J gene: TRBJ2-7
D gene: TRBD1
V gene: TRBV4-1
clone size: NA

CDR3 DNA: TGTGCCAGTCGTGAGGGAAGTAGCACTGAAGCTTTCTTT
CDR3 protein: CASREGSSTEAFF
J gene: TRBJ1-1
D gene: NA
V gene: TRBV19
clone size: NA

CDR3 DNA: TGTGCCAGCAGTCGATCGACAGGGGGTGGAGAAGCTTTCTTT
CDR3 protein: CASSRSTGGGEAFF
J gene: TRBJ1-1
D gene: TRBD1
V gene: TRBV28
clone size: NA

CDR3 DNA: TGTGCCAGCAGCTCCCGGCGGGTAGCGGGAGCACCCGAGCAGTACTTC
CDR3 protein: CASSSRRVAGAPEQYF
J gene: TRBJ2-7
D gene: TRBD2
V gene: TRBV13
clone size: NA

CDR3 DNA: TGTGCCAGCAGTTACAGGTCAGGGGATGCGCAGTACTTC
CDR3 protein: CASSYRSGDAQYF
J gene: TRBJ2-7
D gene: NA
V gene: TRBV6-5
clone size: NA

CDR3 DNA: TGTGCCAGCAGCTATCCGACAGGGTGGGCCGAAAAACTGTTTTTT
CDR3 protein: CASSYPTGWAEKLFF
J gene: TRBJ1-4
D gene: TRBD1
V gene: TRBV7-9
clone size: NA

CDR3 DNA: TGTGCCAGCAGTACCCCGGCAGGGGGCAACTATGGCTACACCTTC
CDR3 protein: CASSTPAGGNYGYTF
J gene: TRBJ1-2
D gene: TRBD1
V gene: TRBV28
clone size: once

CDR3 DNA: TGTGCCAGCAGCTCGGGACTAGGGGAGACCCAGTACTTC
CDR3 protein: CASSSGLGETQYF
J gene: TRBJ2-5
D gene: TRBD2
V gene: TRBV7-3
clone size: NA

CDR3 DNA: TGTGCCAGCATGTTGACTAGCGGGAGCGTCTACGAGCAGTACTTC
CDR3 protein: CASMLTSGSVYEQYF
J gene: TRBJ2-7
D gene: TRBD2
V gene: TRBV6-5
clone size: NA

CDR3 DNA: TGTGCCAGCAGTTTCCTAGCGGGAGGCGTGGAGCAGTACTTC
CDR3 protein: CASSFLAGGVEQYF
J gene: TRBJ2-7
D gene: TRBD2
V gene: TRBV28
clone size: NA

CDR3 DNA: TGTGCCACCAGCAGAGCCGACTACTCCGGGGAGCTGTTTTTT
CDR3 protein: CATSRADYSGELFF
J gene: TRBJ2-2
D gene: NA
V gene: TRBV15
clone size: NA

CDR3 DNA: TGTGCCAGCAGCGCGGACAGGGCAACTAATGAAAAACTGTTTTTT
CDR3 protein: CASSADRATNEKLFF
J gene: TRBJ1-4
D gene: TRBD1
V gene: TRBV5-4
clone size: once

CDR3 DNA: TGTGCCAGCAGTGAATATTGGGGACAGGGAAGTCAGCCCCAGCATTTT
CDR3 protein: CASSEYWGQGSQPQHF
J gene: TRBJ1-5
D gene: TRBD1
V gene: TRBV6-1
clone size: NA

CDR3 DNA: TGCGCCAGCAGCTTAGAGGCTAGCGCGGAGACCCAGTACTTC
CDR3 protein: CASSLEASAETQYF
J gene: TRBJ2-5
D gene: NA
V gene: TRBV5-1
clone size: NA

CDR3 DNA: TGTGCCAGCAGTTACGTGGCGAGCGGGCCCTACGAGCAGTACTTC
CDR3 protein: CASSYVASGPYEQYF
J gene: TRBJ2-7
D gene: NA
V gene: TRBV6-6
clone size: NA

CDR3 DNA: TGTGCCAGCAGTGAATTGGGGGGTGATGAAAAACTGTTTTTT
CDR3 protein: CASSELGGDEKLFF
J gene: TRBJ1-4
D gene: NA
V gene: TRBV2
clone size: NA

CDR3 DNA: TGTGCCAGCAGTGAACGTAGCGGGGGGTACAATGAGCAGTTCTTC
CDR3 protein: CASSERSGGYNEQFF
J gene: TRBJ2-1
D gene: TRBD2
V gene: TRBV6-1
clone size: NA

CDR3 DNA: TGTGCCAGCAGTTACAGAGGGTTCCGAACCCAGTACTTC
CDR3 protein: CASSYRGFRTQYF
J gene: TRBJ2-5
D gene: NA
V gene: TRBV6-7
clone size: NA